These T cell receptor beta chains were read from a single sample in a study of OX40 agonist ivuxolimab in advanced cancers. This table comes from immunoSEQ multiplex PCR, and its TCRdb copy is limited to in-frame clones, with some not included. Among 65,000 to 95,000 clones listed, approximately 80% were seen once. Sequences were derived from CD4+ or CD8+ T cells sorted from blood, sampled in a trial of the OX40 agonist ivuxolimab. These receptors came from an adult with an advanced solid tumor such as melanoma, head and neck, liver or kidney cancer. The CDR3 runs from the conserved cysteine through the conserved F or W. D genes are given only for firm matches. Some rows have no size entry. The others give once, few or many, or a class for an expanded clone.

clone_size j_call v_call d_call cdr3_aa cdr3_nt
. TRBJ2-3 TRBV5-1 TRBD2 CASSLAGGRDTQYF TGCGCCAGCAGCTTGGCGGGAGGCCGGGATACGCAGTATTTT
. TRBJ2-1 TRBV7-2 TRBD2 CASTGSGGLYNEQFF TGTGCCAGTACCGGGTCGGGGGGGCTCTACAATGAGCAGTTCTTC
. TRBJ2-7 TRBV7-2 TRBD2 CASSRTSGPYEQYF TGTGCCAGCAGTAGGACTAGCGGGCCCTACGAGCAGTACTTC
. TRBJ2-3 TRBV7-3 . CASSAVWGGTDTQYF TGTGCCAGCAGCGCCGTTTGGGGGGGCACAGATACGCAGTATTTT
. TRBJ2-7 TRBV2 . CASSVSLRTSSYEQYF TGTGCCAGCAGTGTATCTTTGAGGACGAGCTCCTACGAGCAGTACTTC
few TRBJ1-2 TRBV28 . CASRQQGYGYTF TGTGCCAGCAGACAGCAGGGCTATGGCTACACCTTC
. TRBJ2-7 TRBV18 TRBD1 CASSPTMGQGPYEQYF TGTGCCAGCTCACCCACGATGGGACAGGGCCCATACGAGCAGTACTTC
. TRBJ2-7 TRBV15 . CATSNRFSYEQYF TGTGCCACCAGCAACAGGTTTTCCTACGAGCAGTACTTC
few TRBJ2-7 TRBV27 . CASSPGSGFSSYEQYF TGTGCCAGCAGTCCGGGTAGCGGTTTTAGCTCCTACGAGCAGTACTTC
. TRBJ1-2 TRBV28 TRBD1 CASSTGGHYGYTF TGTGCCAGCAGCACAGGGGGCCACTATGGCTACACCTTC
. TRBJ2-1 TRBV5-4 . CASSPNGGYNEQFF TGTGCCAGCAGCCCGAACGGGGGTTACAATGAGCAGTTCTTC
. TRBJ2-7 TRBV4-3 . CASSLMVGPSYEQYF TGCGCCAGCAGCCTTATGGTGGGACCCTCCTACGAGCAGTACTTC
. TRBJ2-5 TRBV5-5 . CASSLPGVGETQYF TGTGCCAGCAGCTTGCCGGGGGTTGGAGAGACCCAGTACTTC
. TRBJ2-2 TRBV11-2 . CASSLIGTLTYTGELFF TGTGCCAGCAGCTTAATAGGGACCCTGACCTACACCGGGGAGCTGTTTTTT
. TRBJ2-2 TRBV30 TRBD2 CAWVAGGYNGELFF TGTGCCTGGGTAGCGGGGGGATACAACGGGGAGCTGTTTTTT
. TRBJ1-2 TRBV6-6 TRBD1 CASAGTGEYYGYTF TGTGCCAGCGCGGGGACAGGGGAATACTATGGCTACACCTTC
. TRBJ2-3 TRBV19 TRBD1 CASTEGTATDTQYF TGTGCCAGTACCGAAGGGACAGCCACAGATACGCAGTATTTT
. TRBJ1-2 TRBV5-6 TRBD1 CASSLGDRGEHGYTF TGTGCCAGCAGCTTGGGGGACAGGGGGGAGCATGGCTACACCTTC
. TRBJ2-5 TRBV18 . CASSPPNGLVGETQYF TGTGCCAGCTCACCACCAAACGGATTAGTCGGGGAGACCCAGTACTTC
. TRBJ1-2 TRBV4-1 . CASSQVASYGYTF TGCGCCAGCAGCCAAGTGGCTAGCTATGGCTACACCTTC
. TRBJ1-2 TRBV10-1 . CASSESRRDANYGYTF TGCGCCAGCAGTGAGTCCCGGAGGGACGCTAACTATGGCTACACCTTC
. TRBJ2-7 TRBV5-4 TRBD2 CASSESLAGAYEQYF TGTGCCAGCAGCGAAAGCCTAGCGGGTGCCTACGAGCAGTACTTC
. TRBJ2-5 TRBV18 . CASSPNSQETQYF TGTGCCAGCTCACCAAACTCCCAAGAGACCCAGTACTTC
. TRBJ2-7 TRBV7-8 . CASSLAARGLSSYEQYF TGTGCCAGCAGCTTAGCGGCCCGGGGACTGAGCTCCTACGAGCAGTACTTC
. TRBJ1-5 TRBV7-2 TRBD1 CASSVDRGNQPQHF TGTGCCAGCAGCGTAGACAGGGGCAATCAGCCCCAGCATTTT
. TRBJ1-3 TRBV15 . CATSLARVSGNTIYF TGTGCCACCAGCTTAGCCAGGGTATCTGGAAACACCATATATTTT
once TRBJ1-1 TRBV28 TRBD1 CASKPGTGTFYAFF TGTGCCAGCAAACCCGGGACAGGGACCTTTTACGCTTTCTTT
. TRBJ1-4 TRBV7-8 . CASSRDFRNEKLFF TGTGCCAGCAGCCGGGACTTTCGTAATGAAAAACTGTTTTTT
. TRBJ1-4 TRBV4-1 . CASSQEGGHSNEKLFF TGCGCCAGCAGCCAAGAGGGCGGACACAGTAATGAAAAACTGTTTTTT
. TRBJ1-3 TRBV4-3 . CASSQVPGFSGNTIYF TGCGCCAGCAGCCAAGTACCGGGGTTCTCTGGAAACACCATATATTTT
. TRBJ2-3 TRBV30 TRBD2 CAWSGGRTSGRTDTQYF TGTGCCTGGAGTGGCGGGCGGACTAGCGGGAGGACAGATACGCAGTATTTT
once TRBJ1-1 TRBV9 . CASSLRADGTEAFF TGTGCCAGCAGCCTCCGAGCGGATGGCACTGAAGCTTTCTTT
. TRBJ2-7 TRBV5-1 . CASRPGWGSYEQYF TGCGCCAGCAGACCGGGCTGGGGCTCCTACGAGCAGTACTTC
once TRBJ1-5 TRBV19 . CASSIRGSSDQPQHF TGTGCCAGTAGTATAAGGGGGAGCAGCGATCAGCCCCAGCATTTT
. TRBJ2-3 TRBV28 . CASSLSGQASTDTQYF TGTGCCAGCAGTTTATCTGGGCAGGCAAGCACAGATACGCAGTATTTT
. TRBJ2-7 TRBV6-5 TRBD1 CASSYSTGGNSYEQYF TGTGCCAGCAGTTACTCGACAGGGGGCAACTCCTACGAGCAGTACTTC
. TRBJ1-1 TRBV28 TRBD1 CASINGWDRISYAFF TGTGCCAGCATTAACGGTTGGGACAGAATTTCATATGCTTTCTTT
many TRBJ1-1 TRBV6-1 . CASSDNSPRAFF TGTGCCAGCAGTGATAATAGTCCCCGAGCTTTCTTT
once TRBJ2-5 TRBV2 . CASSMVGGQETQYF TGTGCCAGCAGTATGGTAGGGGGCCAAGAGACCCAGTACTTC
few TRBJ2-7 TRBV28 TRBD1 CASNGAGGKDEQYF TGTGCCAGCAACGGGGCAGGGGGCAAAGACGAGCAGTACTTC
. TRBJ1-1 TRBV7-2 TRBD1 CASSGQGGTEAFF TGTGCCAGCAGCGGACAGGGTGGTACTGAAGCTTTCTTT
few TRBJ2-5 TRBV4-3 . CASSQETWGETQYF TGCGCCAGCAGCCAAGAGACCTGGGGGGAGACCCAGTACTTC
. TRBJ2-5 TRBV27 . CASSSPNAVETQYF TGTGCCAGCAGTTCTCCCAACGCGGTAGAGACCCAGTACTTC
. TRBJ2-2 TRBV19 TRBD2 CASRVAGGNTGELFF TGTGCCAGTAGGGTGGCGGGGGGGAACACCGGGGAGCTGTTTTTT
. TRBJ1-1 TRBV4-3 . CASSQGPGRMNTEAFF TGCGCCAGCAGCCAAGGACCGGGACGGATGAACACTGAAGCTTTCTTT
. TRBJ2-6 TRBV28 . CASRNWQGGNSGANVLTF TGTGCCAGCCGGAATTGGCAGGGTGGTAACTCTGGGGCCAACGTCCTGACTTTC
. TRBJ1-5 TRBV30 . CAWTPDNGGNQPQHF TGTGCCTGGACCCCCGATAATGGGGGTAATCAGCCCCAGCATTTT
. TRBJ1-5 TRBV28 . CASGGPGSHNQPQHF TGTGCCAGCGGGGGCCCCGGGTCCCACAATCAGCCCCAGCATTTT